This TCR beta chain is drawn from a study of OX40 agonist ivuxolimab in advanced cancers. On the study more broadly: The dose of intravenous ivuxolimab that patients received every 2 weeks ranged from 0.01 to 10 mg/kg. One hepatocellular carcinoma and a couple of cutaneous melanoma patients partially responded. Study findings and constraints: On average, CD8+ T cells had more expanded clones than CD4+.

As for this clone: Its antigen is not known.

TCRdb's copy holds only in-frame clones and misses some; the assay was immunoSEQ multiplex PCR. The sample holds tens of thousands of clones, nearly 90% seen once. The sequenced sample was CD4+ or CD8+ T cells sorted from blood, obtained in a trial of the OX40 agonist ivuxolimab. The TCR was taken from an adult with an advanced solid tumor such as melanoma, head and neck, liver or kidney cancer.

DNA of the CDR3: TGTGCCAGCAGTGGGGGAGGCAATCAGCCCCAGCATTTT. As protein: CASSGGGNQPQHF. The V call is TRBV28, the J call TRBJ1-5; the D gene is possibly TRBD1 (5 bases). CDR1 MDHEN and CDR2 SYDVKM come from the germline V gene. The V gene lost 5 bases and the J gene lost 2 bases, with 7 bases spanning the gap. This CDR3 spans 13 amino acids.